A selection of T cell receptor beta chains follows, all from one sample in a study of CD8 T cells in ankylosing spondylitis. TCRdb passed the 5' RACE reads through MiXCR, listing each CDR3 protein once. The table shows roughly 130,000 distinct CDR3 sequences, with 8% to 9% occurring only once. The sample was synovial fluid, either unsorted or a sorted T cell fraction (not recorded which). These receptors all stem from a male donor with ankylosing spondylitis. The CDR3 runs from the conserved cysteine through the conserved F or W. D genes are given only for firm matches. Where a row states a size, it is once, few, many or the class of an expanded clone; other rows omit it.

d_gene: NA
abundance: few
j_gene: TRBJ1-1
v_gene: TRBV20-1
CDR3aa: CSAREDWNTEAFF
CDR3nt: TGCAGTGCTAGAGAGGACTGGAACACTGAAGCTTTCTTT

d_gene: TRBD1
abundance: many
j_gene: TRBJ2-5
v_gene: TRBV12-3/TRBV12-4
CDR3aa: CASSLARQGQYF
CDR3nt: TGTGCCAGCAGTTTAGCGAGACAGGGGCAGTACTTC

d_gene: TRBD2
abundance: NA
j_gene: TRBJ2-1
v_gene: TRBV20-1
CDR3aa: CSARPGLAVYNEQFF
CDR3nt: TGCAGTGCTAGACCTGGACTAGCGGTTTACAATGAGCAGTTCTTC

d_gene: NA
abundance: NA
j_gene: TRBJ2-7
v_gene: TRBV20-1
CDR3aa: CSARAGSYYEQYF
CDR3nt: TGCAGTGCTAGAGCGGGAAGCTACTACGAGCAGTACTTC

d_gene: NA
abundance: many
j_gene: TRBJ1-2
v_gene: TRBV12-3/TRBV12-4
CDR3aa: CASSSGKTYGYTF
CDR3nt: TGTGCCAGCAGTTCCGGAAAGACCTATGGCTACACCTTC

d_gene: NA
abundance: few
j_gene: TRBJ1-1
v_gene: TRBV5-4
CDR3aa: CASSLDSAEAFF
CDR3nt: TGTGCCAGCAGCCTCGACAGCGCGGAAGCTTTCTTT

d_gene: NA
abundance: NA
j_gene: TRBJ2-7
v_gene: TRBV5-6
CDR3aa: CASSLGLVYEQYF
CDR3nt: TGTGCCAGCAGCTTGGGACTAGTCTACGAGCAGTACTTC

d_gene: NA
abundance: NA
j_gene: TRBJ1-3
v_gene: TRBV10-3
CDR3aa: CAISEVGGNTIYF
CDR3nt: TGTGCCATCAGTGAGGTGGGAGGAAACACCATATATTTT

d_gene: NA
abundance: many
j_gene: TRBJ2-1
v_gene: TRBV10-3
CDR3aa: CAISAGRDGDEQFF
CDR3nt: TGTGCCATCAGTGCTGGCAGGGACGGAGATGAGCAGTTCTTC

d_gene: NA
abundance: NA
j_gene: TRBJ1-1
v_gene: TRBV2
CDR3aa: CASSDEGSNTEAFF
CDR3nt: TGTGCCAGCAGTGATGAGGGCTCTAACACTGAAGCTTTCTTT

d_gene: NA
abundance: many
j_gene: TRBJ1-4
v_gene: TRBV5-1
CDR3aa: CASSLAGTNEKLFF
CDR3nt: TGCGCCAGCAGCTTGGCAGGGACTAATGAAAAACTGTTTTTT

d_gene: NA
abundance: many
j_gene: TRBJ2-2
v_gene: TRBV12-3/TRBV12-4
CDR3aa: CASSLEEWSTGELFF
CDR3nt: TGTGCCAGCAGTTTAGAGGAGTGGTCCACCGGGGAGCTGTTTTTT

d_gene: TRBD1
abundance: few
j_gene: TRBJ1-1
v_gene: TRBV28
CDR3aa: CASSPGQAVMNTEAFF
CDR3nt: TGTGCCAGCAGTCCGGGACAGGCGGTCATGAACACTGAAGCTTTCTTT

d_gene: NA
abundance: few
j_gene: TRBJ2-1
v_gene: TRBV7-7
CDR3aa: CASSLDGYNEQFF
CDR3nt: TGTGCTAGCAGCTTAGACGGGTACAATGAGCAGTTCTTC

d_gene: NA
abundance: many
j_gene: TRBJ2-1
v_gene: TRBV29-1
CDR3aa: CSTGYNEQFF
CDR3nt: TGCAGCACCGGTTACAATGAGCAGTTCTTC

d_gene: NA
abundance: many
j_gene: TRBJ1-5
v_gene: TRBV28
CDR3aa: CASSPIFANQPQHF
CDR3nt: TGTGCCAGCAGTCCCATTTTTGCCAATCAGCCCCAGCATTTT

d_gene: TRBD1
abundance: NA
j_gene: TRBJ2-7
v_gene: TRBV5-1
CDR3aa: CASSYRQGQNEQYF
CDR3nt: TGCGCCAGCAGCTACCGACAGGGTCAGAACGAGCAGTACTTC

d_gene: TRBD2
abundance: few
j_gene: TRBJ2-2
v_gene: TRBV9
CDR3aa: CASSVASGGRYTGELFF
CDR3nt: TGTGCCAGCAGCGTAGCTAGCGGGGGGCGATACACCGGGGAGCTGTTTTTT

d_gene: NA
abundance: few
j_gene: TRBJ2-3
v_gene: TRBV6-6
CDR3aa: CASSSRDTQYF
CDR3nt: TGTGCCAGCAGTTCTAGGGATACGCAGTATTTT

d_gene: NA
abundance: NA
j_gene: TRBJ2-3
v_gene: TRBV11-3
CDR3aa: CASRYRDTQYF
CDR3nt: TGTGCCAGCAGGTACAGGGATACGCAGTATTTT

d_gene: NA
abundance: many
j_gene: TRBJ2-7
v_gene: TRBV5-1
CDR3aa: CASSLGQTAYEQYF
CDR3nt: TGCGCCAGCAGCTTGGGGCAGACGGCCTACGAGCAGTACTTC

d_gene: TRBD1
abundance: many
j_gene: TRBJ1-5
v_gene: TRBV20-1
CDR3aa: CSARDVRGGYQPQHF
CDR3nt: TGCAGTGCTAGAGATGTGAGAGGGGGCTATCAGCCCCAGCATTTT